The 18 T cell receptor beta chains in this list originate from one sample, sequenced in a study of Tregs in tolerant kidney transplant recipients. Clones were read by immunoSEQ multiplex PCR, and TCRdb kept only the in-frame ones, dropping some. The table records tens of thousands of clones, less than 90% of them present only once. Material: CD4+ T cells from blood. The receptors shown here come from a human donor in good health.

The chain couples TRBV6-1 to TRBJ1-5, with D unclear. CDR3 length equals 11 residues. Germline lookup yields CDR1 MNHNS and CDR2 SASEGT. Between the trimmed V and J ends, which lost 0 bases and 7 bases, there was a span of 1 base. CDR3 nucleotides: TGTGCCAGCAGTGAAGCCCAGCCCCAGCATTTT. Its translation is CASSEAQPQHF.

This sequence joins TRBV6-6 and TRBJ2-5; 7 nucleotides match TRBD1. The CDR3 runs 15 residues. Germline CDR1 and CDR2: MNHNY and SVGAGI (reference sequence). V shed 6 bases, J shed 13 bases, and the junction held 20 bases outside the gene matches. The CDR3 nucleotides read TGTGCCAGCAGGCGCCAACGGGACAGCCGCACACCGGGGTACTTC. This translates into CASRRQRDSRTPGYF.

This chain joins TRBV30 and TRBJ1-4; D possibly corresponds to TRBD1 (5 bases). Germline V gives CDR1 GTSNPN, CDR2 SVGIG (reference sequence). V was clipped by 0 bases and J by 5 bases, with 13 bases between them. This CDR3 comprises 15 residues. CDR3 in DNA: TGTGCCTGGAGTGTAGGGCTCAGGGTAAATGAAAAACTGTTTTTT. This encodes CAWSVGLRVNEKLFF.

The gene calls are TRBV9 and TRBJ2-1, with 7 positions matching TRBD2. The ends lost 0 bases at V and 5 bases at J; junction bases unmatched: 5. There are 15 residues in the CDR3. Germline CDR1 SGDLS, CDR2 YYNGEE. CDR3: CASSVASGANNEQFF. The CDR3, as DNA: TGTGCCAGCAGCGTAGCCAGCGGGGCCAACAATGAGCAGTTCTTC.

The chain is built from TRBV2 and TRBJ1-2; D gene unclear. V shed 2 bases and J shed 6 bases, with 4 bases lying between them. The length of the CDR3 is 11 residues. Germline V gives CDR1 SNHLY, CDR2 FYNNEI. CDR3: CASSELDGYTF. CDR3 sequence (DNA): TGTGCCAGCAGTGAATTGGATGGCTACACCTTC.

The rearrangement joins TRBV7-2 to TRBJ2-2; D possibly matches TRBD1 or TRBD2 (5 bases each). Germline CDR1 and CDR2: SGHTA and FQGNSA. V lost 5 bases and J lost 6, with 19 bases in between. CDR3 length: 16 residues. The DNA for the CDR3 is TGTGCCAGCAGCGGGTTCTCGGGACGCATCCCCGGGGAGCTGTTTTTT. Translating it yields CASSGFSGRIPGELFF.

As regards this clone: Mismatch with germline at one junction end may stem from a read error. This CDR3 is CAWSVRAGTGNF. The CDR3 DNA follows: TGTGCCTGGAGTGTACGGGCCGGGACAGGGAACTTC. The J gene is TRBJ2-5, the V gene TRBV30; 9 bases fit TRBD1. This CDR3 region has 12 residues. CDR1 is GTSNPN and CDR2 is SVGIG in the germline V gene (reference sequence).

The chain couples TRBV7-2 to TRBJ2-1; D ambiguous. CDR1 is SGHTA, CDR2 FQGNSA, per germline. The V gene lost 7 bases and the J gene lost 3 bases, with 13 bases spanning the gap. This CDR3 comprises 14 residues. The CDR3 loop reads CASTLTGHYNEQFF. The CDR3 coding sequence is TGTGCCAGCACTTTGACGGGTCACTACAATGAGCAGTTCTTC.

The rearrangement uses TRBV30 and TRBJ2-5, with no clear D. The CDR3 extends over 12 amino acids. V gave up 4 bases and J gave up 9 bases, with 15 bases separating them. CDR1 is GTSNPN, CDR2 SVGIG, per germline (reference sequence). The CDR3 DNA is TGTGCCTGGACCGCCGGCGCTCGGGCCCAGTACTTC. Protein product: CAWTAGARAQYF.

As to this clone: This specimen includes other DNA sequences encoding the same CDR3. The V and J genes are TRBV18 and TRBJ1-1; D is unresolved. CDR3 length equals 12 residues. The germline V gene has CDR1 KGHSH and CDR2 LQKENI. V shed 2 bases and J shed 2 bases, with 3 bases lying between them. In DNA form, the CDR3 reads TGTGCCAGCTCACCAGGCAACACTGAAGCTTTCTTT. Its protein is CASSPGNTEAFF.

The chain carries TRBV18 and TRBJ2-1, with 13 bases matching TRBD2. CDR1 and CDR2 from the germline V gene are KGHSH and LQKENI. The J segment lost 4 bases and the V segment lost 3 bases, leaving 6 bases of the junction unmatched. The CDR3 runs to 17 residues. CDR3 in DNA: TGTGCCAGCTCACCTGGACTAGCGGGGGCAGAATACAATGAGCAGTTCTTC. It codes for CASSPGLAGAEYNEQFF.

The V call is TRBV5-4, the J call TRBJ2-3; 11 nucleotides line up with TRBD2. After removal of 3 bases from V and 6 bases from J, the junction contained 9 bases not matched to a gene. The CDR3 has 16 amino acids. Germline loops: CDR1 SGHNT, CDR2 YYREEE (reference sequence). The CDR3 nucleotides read TGTGCCAGCAGCTCTACAGTAGCGGGGGGGCTTGATACGCAGTATTTT. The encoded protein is CASSSTVAGGLDTQYF.

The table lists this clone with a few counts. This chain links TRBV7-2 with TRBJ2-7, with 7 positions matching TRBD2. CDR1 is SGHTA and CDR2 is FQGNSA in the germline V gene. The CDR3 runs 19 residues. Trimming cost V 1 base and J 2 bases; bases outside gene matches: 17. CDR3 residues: CASSLVPSSGPLNPYEQYF. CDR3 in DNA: TGTGCCAGCAGCTTAGTCCCCTCTAGCGGACCTCTGAACCCCTACGAGCAGTACTTC.

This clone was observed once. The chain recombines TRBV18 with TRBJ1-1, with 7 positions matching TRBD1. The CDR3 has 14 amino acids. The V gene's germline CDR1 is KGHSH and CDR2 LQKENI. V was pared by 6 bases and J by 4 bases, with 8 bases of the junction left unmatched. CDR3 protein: CASSQTGQSTEAFF. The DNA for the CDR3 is TGTGCCAGCTCGCAGACGGGACAGAGCACTGAAGCTTTCTTT.

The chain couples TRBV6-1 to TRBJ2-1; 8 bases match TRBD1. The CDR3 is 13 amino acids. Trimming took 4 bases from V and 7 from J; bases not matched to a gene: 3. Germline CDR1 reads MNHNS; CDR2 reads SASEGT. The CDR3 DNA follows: TGTGCCAGCAGTGCGGACAGGGCTAATGAGCAGTTCTTC. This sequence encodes CASSADRANEQFF.

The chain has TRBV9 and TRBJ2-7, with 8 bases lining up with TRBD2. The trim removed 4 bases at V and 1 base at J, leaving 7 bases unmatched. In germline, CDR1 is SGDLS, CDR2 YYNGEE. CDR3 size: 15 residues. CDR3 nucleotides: TGTGCCAGCAGCTCTTCTAGCGGGCAATCCTACGAGCAGTACTTC. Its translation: CASSSSSGQSYEQYF. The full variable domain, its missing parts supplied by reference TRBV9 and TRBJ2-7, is DSGVTQTPKHLITATGQRVTLRCSPRSGDLSVYWYQQSLDQGLQFLIQYYNGEERAKGNILERFSAQQFPDLHSELNLSSLELGDSALYFCASSSSSGQSYEQYFGPGTRLTVT.

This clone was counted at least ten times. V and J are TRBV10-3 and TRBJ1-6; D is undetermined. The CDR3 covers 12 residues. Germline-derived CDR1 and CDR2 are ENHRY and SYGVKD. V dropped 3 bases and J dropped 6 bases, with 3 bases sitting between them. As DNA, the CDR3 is TGTGCCATCAGTGACCCTAATTCACCCCTCCACTTT. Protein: CAISDPNSPLHF.

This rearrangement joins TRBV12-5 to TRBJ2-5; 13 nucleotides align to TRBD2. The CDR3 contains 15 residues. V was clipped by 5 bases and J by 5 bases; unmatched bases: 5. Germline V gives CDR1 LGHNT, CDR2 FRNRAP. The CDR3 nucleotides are TGTGCTAGTGGTCGGACTAGCGGGAGTCATGAGACCCAGTACTTC. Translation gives CASGRTSGSHETQYF.